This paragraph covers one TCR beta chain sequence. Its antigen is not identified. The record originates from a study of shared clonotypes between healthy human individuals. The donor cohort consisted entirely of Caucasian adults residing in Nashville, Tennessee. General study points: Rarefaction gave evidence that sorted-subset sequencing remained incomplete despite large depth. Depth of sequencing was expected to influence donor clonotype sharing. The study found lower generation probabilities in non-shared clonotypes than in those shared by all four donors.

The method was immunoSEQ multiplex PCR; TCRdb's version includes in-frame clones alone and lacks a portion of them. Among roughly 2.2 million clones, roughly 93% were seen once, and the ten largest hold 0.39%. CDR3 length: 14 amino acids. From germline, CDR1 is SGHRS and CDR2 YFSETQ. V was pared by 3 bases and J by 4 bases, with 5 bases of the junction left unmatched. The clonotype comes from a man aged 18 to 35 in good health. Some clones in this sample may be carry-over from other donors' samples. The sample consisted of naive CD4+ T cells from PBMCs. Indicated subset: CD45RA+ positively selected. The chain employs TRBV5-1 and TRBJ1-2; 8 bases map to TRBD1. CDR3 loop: CASSSYRGGYGYTF. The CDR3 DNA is TGCGCCAGCAGCTCATACAGGGGGGGCTATGGCTACACCTTC. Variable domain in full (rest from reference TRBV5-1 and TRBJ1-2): KAGVTQTPRYLIKTRGQQVTLSCSPISGHRSVSWYQQTPGQGLQFLFEYFSETQRNKGNFPGRFSGRQFSNSRSEMNVSTLELGDSALYLCASSSYRGGYGYTFGSGTRLTVV.